The present TCR beta chain was sequenced within a study of OX40 agonist ivuxolimab in advanced cancers. Details on this clone: The antigen is undetermined.

Study observations and caveats: Blood T cells, both CD4+ and CD8+, expanded clonally by week 6 at 0.1 to 3.0 mg/kg. In CD8+ T cells, expanded clones were on average more numerous than in CD4+.

The V end was cut by 3 bases, the J end by 2 bases, with 8 bases between. Germline V lookup: CDR1 SNHLY, CDR2 FYNNEI. The CDR3 spans 14 residues. Data came from immunoSEQ multiplex PCR; TCRdb stores just in-frame clones and leaves some out. In the table there are around 98,000 clones, approximately 88% of which are singletons. The chain joins TRBV2 to TRBJ2-1; D is possibly TRBD1 or TRBD2 (5 bases each). Sequences were derived from CD4+ or CD8+ T cells sorted from blood, sampled in a trial of the OX40 agonist ivuxolimab. The source of this sequence is an adult with an advanced solid tumor such as melanoma, head and neck, liver or kidney cancer. CDR3: CASSERGPYNEQFF. The CDR3, as DNA: TGTGCCAGCAGTGAGAGGGGACCCTACAATGAGCAGTTCTTC.